The T cell receptor (beta chain) described here comes from a study of blood T cell repertoires in COVID-19. Background on the study: Sites in the United States, Italy and Spain provided acute and convalescent COVID-19 samples. The analysed material was cDNA or gDNA that came from T cells, B-cell-depleted T cells, or PBMCs.

For this clone: This same CDR3 is encoded by further DNA sequences in the sample.

Source study methods: Estimation of nucleated cell counts relied on the amplification of reference gene primers. Assay: immunoSEQ multiplex PCR; the TCRdb copy retains only in-frame clones and omits some. That table gives V, J and clone size, and the DNA gave D and trimming. The repertoire holds under 55,000 clones, with 87% as singletons. The CDR3 spans 13 residues. The germline V gene encodes CDR1 KGHSH and CDR2 LQKENI. V lost 3 bases, J lost 8 bases, and 13 bases lay in between. This TCR derives from a woman aged 80 or over with COVID-19, enrolled during active disease. The rearrangement links TRBV18 to TRBJ1-1, with unresolved D. Sequenced sample: peripheral blood. The CDR3 sequence is CASSPLSEAEAFF. CDR3 nucleotide sequence: TGTGCCAGCTCACCTCTTTCGGAGGCCGAAGCTTTCTTT.